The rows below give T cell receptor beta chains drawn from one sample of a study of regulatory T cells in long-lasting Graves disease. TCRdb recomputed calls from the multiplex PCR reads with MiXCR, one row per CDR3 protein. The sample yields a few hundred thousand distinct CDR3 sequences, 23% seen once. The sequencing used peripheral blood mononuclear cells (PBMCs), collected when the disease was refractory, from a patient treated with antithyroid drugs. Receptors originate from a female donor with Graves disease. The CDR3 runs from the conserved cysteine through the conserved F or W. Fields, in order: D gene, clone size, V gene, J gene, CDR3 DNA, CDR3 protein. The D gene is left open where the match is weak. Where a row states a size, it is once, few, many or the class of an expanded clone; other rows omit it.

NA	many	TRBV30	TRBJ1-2	TGTGCCTGGAGTCTTACGACAGGATCTGGCTACACCTTC	CAWSLTTGSGYTF
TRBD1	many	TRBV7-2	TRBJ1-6	TGTGCCAGCAGCCTAGGACAGGGTTATAATTCACCCCTCCACTTT	CASSLGQGYNSPLHF
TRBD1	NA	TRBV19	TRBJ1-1	TGTGCCAGTAGGCCGGGACAGAATGATCGCGTTGACACTGAAGCTTTCTTT	CASRPGQNDRVDTEAFF
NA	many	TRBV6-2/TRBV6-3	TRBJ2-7	TGTGCCAGCAGTGAGCCTAGACAGAACTTCTACGAGCAGTACTTC	CASSEPRQNFYEQYF
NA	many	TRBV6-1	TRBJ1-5	TGTGCCAGCAGAGACCCAGGGAATCAGCCCCAGCATTTT	CASRDPGNQPQHF
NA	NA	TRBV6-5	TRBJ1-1	TGTGCCAGCAGTTACTCGAGGCAGAACACTGAAGCTTTCTTT	CASSYSRQNTEAFF
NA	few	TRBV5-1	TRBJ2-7	TGCGCCAGCAGCGGTGGACCCTACGAGCAGTACTTC	CASSGGPYEQYF
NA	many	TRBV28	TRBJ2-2	TGTGCCAGCAGTTCCTCCCCTATTAGCGTGGCGAACACCGGGGAGCTGTTTTTT	CASSSSPISVANTGELFF
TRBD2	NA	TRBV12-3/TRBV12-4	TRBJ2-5	TGTGCTAGCAGTTCTAGCGGGATCCAAGAGACCCAGTACTTC	CASSSSGIQETQYF
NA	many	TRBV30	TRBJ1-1	TGTGCCTGGAGTGTGAACACTGAAGCTTTCTTT	CAWSVNTEAFF
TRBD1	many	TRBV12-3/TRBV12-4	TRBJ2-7	TGTGCCAGCAGTTTAGGGACAGGGTTCGACGAGCAGTACTTC	CASSLGTGFDEQYF
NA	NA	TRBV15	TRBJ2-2	TGTGCCACCAGCAGAGGCGGGGAGAACACCGGGGAGCTGTTTTTT	CATSRGGENTGELFF
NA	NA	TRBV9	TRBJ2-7	TGTGCCAGCAGCGTAGGCCCGGGAGACTCCTACGAGCAATACTTC	CASSVGPGDSYEQYF
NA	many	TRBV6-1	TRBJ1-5	TGTGCCAGCAGTCCCCCCGGGGTTCGGCAGCCCCAGCATTTT	CASSPPGVRQPQHF
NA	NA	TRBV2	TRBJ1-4	TGTGCCAGCAGTGTTCGGACAGATAATGAAAAACTGTTTTTT	CASSVRTDNEKLFF
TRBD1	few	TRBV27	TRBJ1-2	TGTGCCAGCAGTTCAATTACCTGGACAGGGAACTATGGCTACACCTTC	CASSSITWTGNYGYTF
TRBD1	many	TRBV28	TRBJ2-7	TGTGCCAGCAGACTGGGACAGCCCTCCGAGCAGTACTTC	CASRLGQPSEQYF
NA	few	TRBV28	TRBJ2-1	TGTGCCAGCAGTTCCTCTCAGACTAATTTTGAGCAGTTCTTC	CASSSSQTNFEQFF
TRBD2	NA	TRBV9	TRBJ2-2	TGTGCCAGCAGCGTTACAAGCGGGGAGACTAACGGGGAGCTGTTTTTT	CASSVTSGETNGELFF
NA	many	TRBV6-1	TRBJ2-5	TGTGCCAGCAGTCTTTCCTCAGGGCAAGAGACCCAGTACTTC	CASSLSSGQETQYF
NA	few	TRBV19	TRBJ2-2	TGTGCCAGTAGTACAATCCTTCGGGCCAACACCGGGGAGCTGTTTTTT	CASSTILRANTGELFF
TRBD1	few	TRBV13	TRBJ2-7	TGTGCCAGCAGCTTCACAGGGGGACCTCCCTACGAGCAGTACTTC	CASSFTGGPPYEQYF
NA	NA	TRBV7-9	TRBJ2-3	TGTGCCAGCAGCTTAGGAGCCGCAGATACGCAGTATTTT	CASSLGAADTQYF
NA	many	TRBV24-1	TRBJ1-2	TGTGCCACCAGTGCCCCAGGGGAAGTCTATGGCTACACCTTC	CATSAPGEVYGYTF
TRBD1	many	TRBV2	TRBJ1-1	TGTGCCAGCAAACTCCCAGGGGGGACAACTGAAGCTTTCTTT	CASKLPGGTTEAFF
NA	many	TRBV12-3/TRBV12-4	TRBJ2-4	TGTGCCAGCAGTTTTGAACCGTGGCCGAATCTAGCCAAAAACATTCAGTACTTC	CASSFEPWPNLAKNIQYF
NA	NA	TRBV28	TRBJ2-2	TGTGCCAGCAGTTTAGGTCGAGGCTCGCGCGGGGAGCTGTTTTTT	CASSLGRGSRGELFF
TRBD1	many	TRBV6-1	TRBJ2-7	TGTGCCAGCAGTCGGACAGGGACCTCCTACGAGCAGTACTTC	CASSRTGTSYEQYF
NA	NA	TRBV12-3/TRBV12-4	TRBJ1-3	TGTGCCAGCAGTTTAGCTGGGGTTGCGGGAAACACCATATATTTT	CASSLAGVAGNTIYF
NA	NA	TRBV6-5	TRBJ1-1	TGTGCCAGCAGTTATGGAGGACAGAACACTGAAGCTTTCTTT	CASSYGGQNTEAFF
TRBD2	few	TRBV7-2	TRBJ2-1	TGTGCCAGCAGCCCAAGCAGGACTAGCGGAAAAGGCGATGAGCAGTTCTTC	CASSPSRTSGKGDEQFF
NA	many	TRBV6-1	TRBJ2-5	TGTGCCAGCAAGCGAGAAGGGGAGACCCAGTACTTC	CASKREGETQYF
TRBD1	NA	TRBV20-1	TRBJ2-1	TGCAGTGCTAGCTCGTTGTTGAAGGTAGGGGGCAGGGAGCAGTTCTTC	CSASSLLKVGGREQFF
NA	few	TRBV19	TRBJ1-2	TGTGCCAGTAGTGGCATTCCCTATGGCTACACCTTC	CASSGIPYGYTF
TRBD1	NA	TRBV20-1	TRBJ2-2	TGCAGTGCTAGCCGTAGGCAGGGGGACACCGGGGAGCTGTTTTTT	CSASRRQGDTGELFF
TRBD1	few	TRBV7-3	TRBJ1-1	TGTGCCAGCAGCCCGGAGACAGGGATGAACACTGAAGCTTTCTTT	CASSPETGMNTEAFF
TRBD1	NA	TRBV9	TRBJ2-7	TGTGCCAGCAGCGGACAGGGCAGAATTGACGAGCAGTACTTC	CASSGQGRIDEQYF
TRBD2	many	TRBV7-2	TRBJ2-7	TGTGCCAGCAGCTTTACAGCGGGAGGCGCTTACGAGCAGTACTTC	CASSFTAGGAYEQYF
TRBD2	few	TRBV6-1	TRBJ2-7	TGTGCCAGCAACCCACTAGCGGGAATGGGGGAGCAGTACTTC	CASNPLAGMGEQYF
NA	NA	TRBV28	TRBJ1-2	TGTGCCAGCAGTGGCGACGGACACCCTTTCTCGGGCTACACCTTC	CASSGDGHPFSGYTF
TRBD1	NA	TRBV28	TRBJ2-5	TGTGCCAGCAGTTTCAGACAGGGGGCGACGGAGACCCAGCACTTC	CASSFRQGATETQHF
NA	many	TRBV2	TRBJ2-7	TGTGCCAGCAGAGAATCACAGGGTATGGCCTACGAGCAGTACTTC	CASRESQGMAYEQYF
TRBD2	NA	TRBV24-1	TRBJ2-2	TGTGCCACCAGTGACACGGGACTAGCGGGAGCCGGGGAGCTGTTTTTT	CATSDTGLAGAGELFF